The clone carrying this TCR beta chain has a count of ten or more. What it recognizes is unknown. TCRdb itself ran the 5' RACE reads through MiXCR, one entry per CDR3 protein. The sample records 350,000 to 400,000 distinct CDR3 sequences, roughly 9% being singletons. This entry is derived from a study of identical twins. The CDR3 length is 11 residues. Trimming removed 7 bases at V and 5 bases at J, with 5 bases between. Germline V gene sequence: CDR1 KGHDR, CDR2 SFDVKD. General observations from the study: Interpretation of the results relied on cross-sectional statistical analysis and not on following the same donors.

The sample comprised naive T cells sorted from blood. The rearrangement joins TRBV24-1 to TRBJ2-1, with no clear D. The receptor's source is a woman between 50 and 59 years old in good health. In DNA, the CDR3 is TGTGCCACCAGAGACGACAATGAGCAGTTCTTC. Translation gives CATRDDNEQFF.